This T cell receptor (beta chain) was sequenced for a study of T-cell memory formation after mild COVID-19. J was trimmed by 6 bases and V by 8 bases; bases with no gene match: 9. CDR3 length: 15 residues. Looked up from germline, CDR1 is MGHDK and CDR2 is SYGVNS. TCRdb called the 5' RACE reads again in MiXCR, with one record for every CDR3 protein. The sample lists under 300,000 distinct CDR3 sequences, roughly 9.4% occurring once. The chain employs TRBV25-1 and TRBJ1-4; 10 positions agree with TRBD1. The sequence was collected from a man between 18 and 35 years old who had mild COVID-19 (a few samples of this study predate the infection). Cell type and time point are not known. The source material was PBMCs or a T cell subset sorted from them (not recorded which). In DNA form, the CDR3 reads TGTGCCAGCTCGCCTACCGGGACAGGGGATGAAAAACTGTTTTTT. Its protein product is CASSPTGTGDEKLFF.